The clone carrying this T cell receptor (beta chain) was seen just once. Per the original data handling: Amplification of reference gene primers provided the estimated nucleated cell counts. Here immunoSEQ multiplex PCR was the method, and the copy in TCRdb shows in-frame clones only, minus some. V, J and clone size reflect that table, while D and trimming were determined from the DNA. The table shows over 150,000 clones, with 60% to 80% occurring only once. The data were obtained in a study of blood T cell repertoires in COVID-19. Study-level information: PBMCs, B-cell-depleted T cells, or T cells were the source of the cDNA or gDNA that made up the material.

The CDR3 sequence is 16 residues long. The V end was cut by 3 bases, the J end by 4 bases, with 16 bases between. Germline loops: CDR1 MGHRA, CDR2 YSYEKL. This clonotype was obtained from an older man with acute or convalescent COVID-19. Sequenced: peripheral blood. V gene TRBV4-1 combines with J gene TRBJ1-5; a weak D match, TRBD1 (5 bases). CDR3 nucleotide sequence: TGCGCCAGCAGCCACCAGGAAGACAGCTCTAATCAGCCCCAGCATTTT. Its protein product is CASSHQEDSSNQPQHF.